The sequence of this T cell receptor (beta chain) was determined in a study of blood T cells in healthy people across ages. Next came a second PCR, run for about 7 to 12 cycles, which used a sample-barcoded 5' primer along with a J-beta primer mix. TCRdb passed the 5' RACE reads through MiXCR, listing each CDR3 protein once. The sample lists about 900,000 distinct CDR3 sequences, roughly 52% seen once, with 13% in the top ten. To note about this clonotype: What it binds is not known.

Germline V gives CDR1 SGHRS, CDR2 YFSETQ. The CDR3 has 14 amino acids. V gave up 3 bases and J gave up 6 bases; unmatched junction bases: 5. Study conclusions and caveats: Older age coincided with a roughly linear decline in TCR beta diversity per million T cells.

Material: blood. The V gene is TRBV5-1, the J gene TRBJ2-7; TRBD1 aligns across 11 bases. The sequence came from a man aged 25-45 years in good health. The CDR3 region is CASSSTGQGGEQYF. As DNA, the CDR3 is TGCGCCAGCAGCTCCACGGGACAGGGGGGCGAGCAGTACTTC.